Below, 21 T cell receptor beta chains from the same sample are listed, as sequenced in a study of blood T cells in healthy people across ages. For the second PCR, which ran for about 7 to 11 cycles, a sample-barcoded 5' primer and a J-beta primer mix were used. TCRdb redid the calling of the 5' RACE reads with MiXCR, one entry per CDR3 protein. The sample lists approximately 810,000 distinct CDR3 sequences, 25% to 30% occurring once. The specimen was blood. These receptor sequences come from a woman older than 75 in good health.

This clonotype was observed a few times. It may be a read error: a sequence one base away is much more abundant. The chain joins TRBV24-1 to TRBJ1-2; unclear D gene. The CDR3 contains 13 residues. Germline V CDR1 and CDR2: KGHDR, SFDVKD. Trimming removed 3 bases at V and 4 bases at J, with 8 bases between. Here the CDR3 reads CATSDPICYGYTF. CDR3 nucleotide sequence: TGTGCCACCAGTGATCCCATCTGCTATGGCTACACCTTC.

V usage is TRBV5-1 and J usage is TRBJ2-3; 7 bases fit TRBD2. The CDR3 sequence is 13 residues long. CDR1 is SGHRS, CDR2 YFSETQ, per germline. Trimming at V came to 5 bases and at J to 3 bases, leaving 3 bases not matched to a gene. The CDR3: CASRAGQTDTQYF. CDR3 DNA sequence: TGCGCCAGCAGAGCGGGGCAGACAGATACGCAGTATTTT.

This clonotype was found a few times. This chain's CDR3 is CASSDPGGNGYTF. CDR3 sequence (DNA): TGTGCCAGCAGTGACCCAGGGGGCAATGGCTACACCTTC. The J gene is TRBJ1-2, the V gene TRBV6-2 or TRBV6-3, with 8 bases fitting TRBD1. Trimming removed 5 bases from V and 6 bases from J; junction bases left unmatched: 5. The germline V gene has CDR1 MNHEY and CDR2 SVGEGT. The CDR3 is 13 residues long.

The V gene is TRBV20-1, the J gene TRBJ1-1, with D possibly matching TRBD1 (5 bases). CDR1 is DFQATT, CDR2 SNEGSKA, per germline (reference sequence). The germline V and J ends were trimmed by 6 bases and 4 bases, with 21 bases remaining between them. CDR3 length: 15 residues. CDR3 loop: CSATEGSPEGTEAFF. In DNA form, the CDR3 reads TGCAGTGCCACCGAGGGGTCCCCAGAGGGCACTGAAGCTTTCTTT.

The chain has TRBV7-2 and TRBJ2-5; D not certain. Germline V gene lookup returns CDR1 SGHTA and CDR2 FQGNSA. The CDR3 covers 13 residues. V was pared by 5 bases and J by 4 bases, with 11 bases between. CDR3 nucleotide sequence: TGTGCCAGCAGCCGACCAAGCACAGAGACCCAGTACTTC. This sequence encodes CASSRPSTETQYF.

The chain is built from TRBV20-1 and TRBJ2-1; TRBD2 aligns across 7 bases. The CDR3 is made up of 17 amino acids. CDR1 and CDR2 from the germline V gene are DFQATT and SNEGSKA (reference sequence). V shed 3 bases and J 0 bases; nucleotides not matched to a gene: 11. The DNA of the CDR3 is TGCAGTGCTAGCCTTTGGCCCAGCGGGAACTCCTACAATGAGCAGTTCTTC. Translating it yields CSASLWPSGNSYNEQFF.

About this clonotype itself: Being one base from a much bigger clone, this may be a read error. The J gene is TRBJ2-5, the V gene TRBV7-2, with a possible D match to TRBD2 (7 bases). Germline CDR1 SGHTA, CDR2 FQGNSA. CDR3 length: 15 residues. Written as DNA, the CDR3 is TGTGCCAGCAGCTTGGGGGGGCGAATCCAAGAGGCCCAGTACTTC. It yields the protein CASSLGGRIQEAQYF.

The gene calls are TRBV24-1 and TRBJ1-4; D gene ambiguous. V was cut by 3 bases and J by 6 bases, with 19 bases left in between. Germline V CDR1 and CDR2: KGHDR, SFDVKD. The length of the CDR3 is 17 residues. The chain's CDR3 is CATSDPGAGRRDEKLFF. Here the CDR3 DNA reads TGTGCCACCAGTGATCCAGGCGCAGGCCGCCGGGATGAAAAACTGTTTTTT.

This chain links TRBV6-5 with TRBJ1-1; D is ambiguous. V lost 4 bases to trimming and J lost 1 base, with 10 bases between them. The CDR3 consists of 14 residues. Looked up from germline, CDR1 is MNHEY and CDR2 is SVGAGI. CDR3 bases: TGTGCCAGCAGTTTCCAAGAGACGAACACTGAAGCTTTCTTT. This translates into CASSFQETNTEAFF.

The chain is built from TRBV6-5 and TRBJ2-7; TRBD2 matches at 9 bases. Germline loops: CDR1 MNHEY, CDR2 SVGAGI. J was trimmed by 0 bases and V by 3 bases; bases with no gene match: 6. This CDR3 spans 16 amino acids. The CDR3 coding sequence is TGTGCCAGCAGTTATAGGACTAGCGCACGCTCCTACGAGCAGTACTTC. Its protein is CASSYRTSARSYEQYF.

This clonotype turned up a few times. Possible read error: a much larger clone is one base away. The gene calls are TRBV10-3 and TRBJ2-7, with D possibly being TRBD1 (5 bases). Trimming removed 6 bases at V and 4 bases at J, with 13 bases between. Germline CDR1 ENHRY, CDR2 SYGVKD. This CDR3 comprises 13 residues. The DNA for the CDR3 is TGTGCCATCAGGGAGCAGGGTGGTTACGAGCAGTACTTC. This gives the protein CAIREQGGYEQYF.

As regards this clonotype: Given a much more abundant clone one base away, this may be a read error. V is TRBV7-2 and J is TRBJ1-2; 8 nucleotides line up with TRBD1. The CDR3 extends over 14 amino acids. Germline-derived CDR1 and CDR2 are SGHTA and FQGNSA. J gave up 9 bases and V 0 bases, and 6 bases lay outside the gene matches. This chain's CDR3 is CASSLATGGYRYTF. In DNA form, the CDR3 reads TGTGCCAGCAGCTTAGCAACAGGGGGGTATCGCTACACCTTC.

This clonotype was found many times. The J gene is TRBJ2-7, the V gene TRBV6-1, with D possibly being TRBD1 or TRBD2 (6 bases each). Germline CDR1 reads MNHNS; CDR2 reads SASEGT. The CDR3 extends over 16 amino acids. Trimming removed 2 bases at V and 3 bases at J, with 17 bases between. In DNA, the CDR3 is TGTGCCAGCAGTGAAAATCCGGGGGCGTACAGCTACGAGCAGTACTTC. This sequence encodes CASSENPGAYSYEQYF.

This clonotype was seen more than once but under ten times. The gene calls are TRBV20-1 and TRBJ1-5; TRBD1 matches at 7 bases. Unmatched junction bases numbered 16, after V lost 0 bases and J lost 5 bases. Germline V gene sequence: CDR1 DFQATT, CDR2 SNEGSKA (reference sequence). This CDR3 has 18 residues. The chain's CDR3 is CSARDTTQGLLLDQPQHF. The CDR3, as DNA: TGCAGTGCTAGAGATACCACACAGGGGTTACTCCTTGATCAGCCCCAGCATTTT.

The V call is TRBV28, the J call TRBJ2-7, with 12 bases fitting TRBD1. Germline-derived CDR1 and CDR2 are MDHEN and SYDVKM. The trim removed 8 bases at V and 7 bases at J, leaving 6 bases unmatched. The CDR3 has 13 amino acids. The CDR3 DNA reads TGTGCCAGCGGGACAGGGGGCGCGGGGGAGCAGTACTTC. Translated, it gives CASGTGGAGEQYF.

The V call is TRBV7-6, the J call TRBJ2-5; perhaps TRBD2 as D (7 bases). The CDR3 has 18 amino acids. V shed 0 bases and J shed 11 bases, with 28 bases lying between them. Germline lookup yields CDR1 SGHVS and CDR2 FNYEAQ. The CDR3 DNA sequence: TGTGCCAGCAGCTTAGCGACCTCTCCCCGGGGGGCCTTCCATGAGCAGTACTTC. Its protein product is CASSLATSPRGAFHEQYF.

As to this clonotype: One base away lies a much larger clone, so this may be a sequencing read error. A read error is likely, as this CDR3 ends without the conserved phenylalanine or tryptophan. The chain combines TRBV11-2 with TRBJ2-5, with D perhaps being TRBD1 or TRBD2 (6 bases each). Germline CDR1 reads SGHAT; CDR2 reads FQNNGV. The ends were cut back, 3 bases at V and 11 bases at J, with 22 bases in the middle. The CDR3 length is 15 residues. The CDR3 bases are TGTGCCAGCAGCTTGGGGGGCAGCCTCCTCTGGGAGCAGTACGTC. Amino acid sequence: CASSLGGSLLWEQYV.

The chain joins TRBV7-2 to TRBJ2-4; 7 bases line up with TRBD2. Germline CDR1 is SGHTA and CDR2 is FQGNSA. The junction had 5 bases not matched to a gene; V was cut back by 2 bases and J by 1 base. The CDR3 has 16 amino acids. The CDR3 nucleotides are TGTGCCAGCAGCTTATTCGGGGGGTTGGCCAAAAACATTCAGTACTTC. It translates to CASSLFGGLAKNIQYF.

This clonotype appeared a few times. This chain joins TRBV29-1 and TRBJ2-4; 7 bases are a match to TRBD1. Germline values: CDR1 SQVTM, CDR2 ANQGSEA. V lost 7 bases to trimming and J lost 7 bases; unmatched junction nucleotides: 4. This CDR3 is built from 11 residues. The DNA of the CDR3 is TGCAGCGGAGGGACAGAGAACATTCAGTACTTC. Translating it yields CSGGTENIQYF.

This clonotype showed up just a few times. A read error is possible here, since a much larger clone lies one base away. V gene TRBV6-5 combines with J gene TRBJ2-1; D tentatively fits TRBD1 or TRBD2 (5 bases each). Trimming took 4 bases from V and 7 from J, leaving 17 bases between them. CDR1 is MNHEY, CDR2 SVGAGI, per germline. The CDR3 is 15 amino acids. The CDR3 DNA is TGTGCCAGCAGTTCCCTGAAGGGGACGAGTAATGAGCAGTTCTTC. Amino acid sequence: CASSSLKGTSNEQFF.

As concerns this clonotype: A much larger clone is a single base away; this may be a read error. This rearrangement joins TRBV6-2 or TRBV6-3 to TRBJ2-5; D is unresolved. The CDR3 length is 14 residues. The germline V gene encodes CDR1 MNHEY and CDR2 SVGEGT. Trimming stripped 0 bases from V and 11 bases from J, with 16 bases between. CDR3 coding DNA: TGTGCCAGCAGTTACTCGTTGGTCCCCCATGAGCAGTACTTC. The encoded protein is CASSYSLVPHEQYF.